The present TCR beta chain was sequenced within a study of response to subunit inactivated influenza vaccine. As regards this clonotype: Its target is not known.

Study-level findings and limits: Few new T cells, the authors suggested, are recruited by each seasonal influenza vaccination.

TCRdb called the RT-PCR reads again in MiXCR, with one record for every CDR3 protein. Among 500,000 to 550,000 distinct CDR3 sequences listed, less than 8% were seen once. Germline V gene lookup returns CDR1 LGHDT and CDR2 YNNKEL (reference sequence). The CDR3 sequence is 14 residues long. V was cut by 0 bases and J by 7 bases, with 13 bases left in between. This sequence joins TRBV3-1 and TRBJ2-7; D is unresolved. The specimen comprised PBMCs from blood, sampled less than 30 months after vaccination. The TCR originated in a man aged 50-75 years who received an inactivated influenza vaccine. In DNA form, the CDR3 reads TGTGCCAGCAGCCAAGAGGGCGGCTTCGGGGAGCAGTACTTC. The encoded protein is CASSQEGGFGEQYF.